The present entry profiles one T cell receptor beta chain with its context. The sample belongs to a study of blood T cell repertoires in COVID-19. Across the whole study: From the United States, Italy and Spain came samples of acute and convalescent COVID-19. PBMCs, B-cell-depleted T cells, or T cells provided the cDNA or gDNA that made up the material.

Profiled with immunoSEQ multiplex PCR; TCRdb holds only in-frame clones, not every one. The data show under 200,000 clones, roughly 80% seen once. The CDR3 totals 10 residues. Germline loops: CDR1 GTSNPN, CDR2 SVGIG (reference sequence). The V gene is TRBV30, the J gene TRBJ1-1, with D possibly being TRBD1 (6 bases). Sample: peripheral blood. This TCR derives from a woman aged 40 to 55 with COVID-19, enrolled during active disease. The chain's CDR3 is CATGFPEAFF. CDR3 in DNA: TGTGCAACAGGGTTCCCTGAAGCTTTCTTT. Complete variable domain (other parts from reference TRBV30 and TRBJ1-1): SQTIHQWPATLVQPVGSPLSLECTVEGTSNPNLYWYRQAAGRGLQLLFYSVGIGQISSEVPQNLSASRPQDRQFILSSKKLLLSDSGFYLCATGFPEAFFGQGTRLTVV.